This T cell receptor (beta chain) emerged from a study of blood T cell repertoires in COVID-19. From germline, CDR1 is GTSNPN and CDR2 SVGIG (reference sequence). This CDR3 is 14 amino acids long. Losses at the gene ends were 6 bases for V and 5 bases for J; bases not matched to a gene: 8. Assay: immunoSEQ multiplex PCR; the TCRdb copy retains only in-frame clones and omits some. The sample contains under 350,000 clones, 86% of which appear only once. The J gene is TRBJ2-5, the V gene TRBV30; 11 bases agree with TRBD2. The source of this sequence is a woman aged 18-29 years who had recovered from COVID-19. Specimen: PBMCs or T cells enriched from blood (not recorded which). The DNA of the CDR3 is TGTGCCTGCCGCGAACTAGCGGGGGATGAGACCCAGTACTTC. It specifies CACRELAGDETQYF.